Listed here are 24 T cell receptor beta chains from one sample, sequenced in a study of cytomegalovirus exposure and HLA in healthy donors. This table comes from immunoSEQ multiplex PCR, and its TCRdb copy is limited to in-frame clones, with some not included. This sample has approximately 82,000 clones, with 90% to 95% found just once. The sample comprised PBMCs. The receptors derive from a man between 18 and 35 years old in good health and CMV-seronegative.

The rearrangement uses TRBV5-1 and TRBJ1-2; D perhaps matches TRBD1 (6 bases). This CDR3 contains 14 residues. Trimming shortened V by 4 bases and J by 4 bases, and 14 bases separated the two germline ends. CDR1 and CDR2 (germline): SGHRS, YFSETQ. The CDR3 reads CASSVGGSGYGYTF. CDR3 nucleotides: TGCGCCAGCAGCGTAGGGGGTTCGGGCTATGGCTACACCTTC.

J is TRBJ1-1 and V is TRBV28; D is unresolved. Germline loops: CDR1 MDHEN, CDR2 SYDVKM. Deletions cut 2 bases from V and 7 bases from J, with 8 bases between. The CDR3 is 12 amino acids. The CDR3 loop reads CASSLATGEAFF. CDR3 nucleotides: TGTGCCAGCAGTTTAGCGACGGGTGAAGCTTTCTTT. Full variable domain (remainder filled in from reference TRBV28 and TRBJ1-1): DVKVTQSSRYLVKRTGEKVFLECVQDMDHENMFWYRQDPGLGLRLIYFSYDVKMKEKGDIPEGYSVSREKKERFSLILESASTNQTSMYLCASSLATGEAFFGQGTRLTVV.

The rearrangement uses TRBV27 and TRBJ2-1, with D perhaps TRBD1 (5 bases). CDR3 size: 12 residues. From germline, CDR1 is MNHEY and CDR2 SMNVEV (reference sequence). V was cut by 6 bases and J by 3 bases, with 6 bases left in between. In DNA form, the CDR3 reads TGTGCCAGCAGCGACAGCTACAATGAGCAGTTCTTC. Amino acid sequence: CASSDSYNEQFF.

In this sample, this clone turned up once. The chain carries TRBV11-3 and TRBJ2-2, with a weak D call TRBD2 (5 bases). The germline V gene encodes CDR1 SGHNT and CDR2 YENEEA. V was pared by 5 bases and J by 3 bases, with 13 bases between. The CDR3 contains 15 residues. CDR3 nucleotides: TGTGCCAGCAGCCGGATCGAGGGTTACACCGGGGAGCTGTTTTTT. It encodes CASSRIEGYTGELFF.

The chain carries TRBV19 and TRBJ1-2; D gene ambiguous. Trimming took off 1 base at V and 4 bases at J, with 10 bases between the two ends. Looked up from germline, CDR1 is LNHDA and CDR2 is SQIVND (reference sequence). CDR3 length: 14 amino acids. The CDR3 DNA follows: TGTGCCAGTAGTATAGCGGCAGGCTCCTATGGCTACACCTTC. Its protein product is CASSIAAGSYGYTF.

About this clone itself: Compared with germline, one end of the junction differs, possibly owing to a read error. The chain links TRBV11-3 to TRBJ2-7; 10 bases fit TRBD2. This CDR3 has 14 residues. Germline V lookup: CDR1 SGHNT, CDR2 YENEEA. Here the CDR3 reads CASSLDTSGTPPAF. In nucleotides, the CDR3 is TGTGCCAGCAGCTTAGACACTAGCGGGACTCCACCGGCGTTC.

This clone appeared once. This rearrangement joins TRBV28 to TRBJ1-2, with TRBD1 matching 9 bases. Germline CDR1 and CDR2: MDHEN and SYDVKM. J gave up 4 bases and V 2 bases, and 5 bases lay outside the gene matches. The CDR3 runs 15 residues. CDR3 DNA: TGTGCCAGCAGTTTAGACGGGACAGGGACCTATGGCTACACCTTC. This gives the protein CASSLDGTGTYGYTF.

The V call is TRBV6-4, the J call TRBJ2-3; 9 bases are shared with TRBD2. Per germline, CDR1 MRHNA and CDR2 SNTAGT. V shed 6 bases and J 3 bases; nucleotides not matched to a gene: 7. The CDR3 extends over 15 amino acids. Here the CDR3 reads CASRGAGGPTDTQYF. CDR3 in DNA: TGTGCCAGCAGAGGAGCGGGAGGCCCGACAGATACGCAGTATTTT.

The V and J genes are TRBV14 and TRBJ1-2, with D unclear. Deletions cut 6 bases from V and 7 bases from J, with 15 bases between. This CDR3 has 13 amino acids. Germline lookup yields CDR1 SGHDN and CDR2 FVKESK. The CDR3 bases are TGTGCCAGCAGTTCTAATTCTCCGGGTGGCTACACCTTC. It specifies CASSSNSPGGYTF.

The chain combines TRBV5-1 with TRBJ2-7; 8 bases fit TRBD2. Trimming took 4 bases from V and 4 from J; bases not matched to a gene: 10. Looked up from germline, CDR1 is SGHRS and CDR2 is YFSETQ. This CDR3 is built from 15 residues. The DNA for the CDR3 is TGCGCCAGCAGCGGGCGGGGGGCATTCACATACGAGCAGTACTTC. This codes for CASSGRGAFTYEQYF. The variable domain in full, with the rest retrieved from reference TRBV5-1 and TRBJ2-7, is KAGVTQTPRYLIKTRGQQVTLSCSPISGHRSVSWYQQTPGQGLQFLFEYFSETQRNKGNFPGRFSGRQFSNSRSEMNVSTLELGDSALYLCASSGRGAFTYEQYFGPGTRLTVT.

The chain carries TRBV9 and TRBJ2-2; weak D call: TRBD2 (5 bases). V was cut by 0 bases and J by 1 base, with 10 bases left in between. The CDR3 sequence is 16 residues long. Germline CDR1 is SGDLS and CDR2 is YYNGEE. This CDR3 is CASSVGGSRNTGELFF. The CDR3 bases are TGTGCCAGCAGCGTAGGAGGGTCCCGGAACACCGGGGAGCTGTTTTTT.

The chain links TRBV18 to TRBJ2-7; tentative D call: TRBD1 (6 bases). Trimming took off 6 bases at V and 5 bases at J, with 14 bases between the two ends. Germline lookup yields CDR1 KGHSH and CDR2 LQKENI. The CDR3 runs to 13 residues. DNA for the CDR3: TGTGCCAGCTCGTCGACAGGCCCCCACGAGCAGTACTTC. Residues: CASSSTGPHEQYF.

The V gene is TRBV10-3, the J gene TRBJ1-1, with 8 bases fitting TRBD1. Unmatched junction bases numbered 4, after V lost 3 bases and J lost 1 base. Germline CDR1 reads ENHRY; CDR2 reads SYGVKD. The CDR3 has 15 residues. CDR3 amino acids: CAISESDRANTEAFF. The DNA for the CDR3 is TGTGCCATCAGTGAATCGGACAGGGCGAACACTGAAGCTTTCTTT.

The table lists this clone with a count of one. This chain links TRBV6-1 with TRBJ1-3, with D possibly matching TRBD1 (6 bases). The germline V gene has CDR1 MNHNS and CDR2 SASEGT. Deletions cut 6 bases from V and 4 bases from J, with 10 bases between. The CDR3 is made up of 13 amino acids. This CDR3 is CASRNREGNTIYF. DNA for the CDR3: TGTGCCAGCAGGAACAGGGAGGGAAACACCATATATTTT.

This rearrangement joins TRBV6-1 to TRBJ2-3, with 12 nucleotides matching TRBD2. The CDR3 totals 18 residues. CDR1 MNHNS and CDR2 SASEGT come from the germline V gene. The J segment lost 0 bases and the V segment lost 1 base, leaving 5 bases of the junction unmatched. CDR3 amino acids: CASSEGTSGVSSTDTQYF. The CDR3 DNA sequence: TGTGCCAGCAGTGAAGGGACTAGCGGGGTTTCTAGCACAGATACGCAGTATTTT.

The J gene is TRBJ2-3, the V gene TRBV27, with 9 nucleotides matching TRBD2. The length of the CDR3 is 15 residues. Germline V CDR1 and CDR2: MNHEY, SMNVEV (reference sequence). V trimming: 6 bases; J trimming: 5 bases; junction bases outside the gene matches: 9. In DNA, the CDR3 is TGTGCCAGCAGAAACCCGGGACTAGCAGGAGATACGCAGTATTTT. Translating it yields CASRNPGLAGDTQYF.

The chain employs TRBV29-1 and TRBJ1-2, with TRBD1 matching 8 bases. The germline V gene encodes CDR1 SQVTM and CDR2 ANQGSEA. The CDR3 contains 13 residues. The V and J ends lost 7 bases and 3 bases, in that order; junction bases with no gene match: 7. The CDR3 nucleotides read TGCAGCGACCGTGGACAGGGCGACTATGGCTACACCTTC. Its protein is CSDRGQGDYGYTF.

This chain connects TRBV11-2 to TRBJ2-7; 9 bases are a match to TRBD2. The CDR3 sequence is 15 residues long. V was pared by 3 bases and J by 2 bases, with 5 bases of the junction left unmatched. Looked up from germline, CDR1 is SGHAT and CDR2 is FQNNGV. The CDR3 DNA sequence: TGTGCCAGCAGCTTTATACTAGCGGGCACCTACGAGCAGTACTTC. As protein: CASSFILAGTYEQYF. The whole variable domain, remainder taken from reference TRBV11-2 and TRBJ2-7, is EAGVAQSPRYKIIEKRQSVAFWCNPISGHATLYWYQQILGQGPKLLIQFQNNGVVDDSQLPKDRFSAERLKGVDSTLKIQPAKLEDSAVYLCASSFILAGTYEQYFGPGTRLTVT.

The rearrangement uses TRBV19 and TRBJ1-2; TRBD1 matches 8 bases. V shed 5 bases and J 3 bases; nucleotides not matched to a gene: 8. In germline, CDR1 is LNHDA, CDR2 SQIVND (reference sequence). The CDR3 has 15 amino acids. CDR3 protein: CASSSLSTGDYGYTF. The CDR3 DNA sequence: TGTGCCAGTAGTTCTCTATCGACAGGGGACTATGGCTACACCTTC.

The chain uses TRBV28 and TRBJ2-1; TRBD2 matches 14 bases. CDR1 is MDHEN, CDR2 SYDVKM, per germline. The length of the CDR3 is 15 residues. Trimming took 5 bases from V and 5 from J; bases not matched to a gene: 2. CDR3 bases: TGTGCCAGCAGTCTGACTAGCGGGGGGGACAATGAGCAGTTCTTC. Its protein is CASSLTSGGDNEQFF.

This CDR3 is CAVKPSGSEEKLFF. CDR3 coding DNA: TGTGCCGTAAAACCGTCGGGTTCGGAAGAAAAACTGTTTTTT. The V gene is TRBV6-5, the J gene TRBJ1-4; D gene uncertain. CDR1 MNHEY and CDR2 SVGAGI come from the germline V gene. The V and J ends lost 11 bases and 8 bases respectively, with 21 bases between them. This CDR3 is built from 14 residues.

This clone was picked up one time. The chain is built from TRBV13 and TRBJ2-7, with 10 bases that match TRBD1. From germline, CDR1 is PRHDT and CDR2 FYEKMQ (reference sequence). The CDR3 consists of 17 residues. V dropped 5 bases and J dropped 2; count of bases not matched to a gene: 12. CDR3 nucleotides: TGTGCCAGCAGCCCAACGCCGGGGACAGGGGTGCCCTACGAGCAGTACTTC. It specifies CASSPTPGTGVPYEQYF.

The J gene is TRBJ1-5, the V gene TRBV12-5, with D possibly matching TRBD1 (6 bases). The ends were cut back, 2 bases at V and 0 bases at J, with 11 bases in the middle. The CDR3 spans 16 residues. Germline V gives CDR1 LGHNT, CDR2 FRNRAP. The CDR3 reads CASGLQQGDSNQPQHF. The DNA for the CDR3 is TGTGCTAGTGGTTTGCAACAGGGTGATAGCAATCAGCCCCAGCATTTT.

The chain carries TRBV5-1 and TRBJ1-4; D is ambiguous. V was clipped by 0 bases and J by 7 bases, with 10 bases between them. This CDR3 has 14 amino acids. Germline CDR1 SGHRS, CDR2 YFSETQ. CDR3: CASSLANRAEKLFF. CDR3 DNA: TGCGCCAGCAGCTTGGCCAATCGCGCTGAAAAACTGTTTTTT.